This T cell receptor beta chain derives from a study of long-term antiretroviral therapy in people with HIV. Broader study findings: It was observed that HIV repertoires exhibited narrower CDR3 length ranges than controls.

CDR3 length: 13 amino acids. V was clipped by 6 bases and J by 2 bases, with 10 bases between them. Germline V gene sequence: CDR1 SGHVS, CDR2 FQNEAQ. Remarks on this clone: Its antigen is unidentified.

Investigators performed immunoSEQ version v3.0 at survey level. Data came from immunoSEQ multiplex PCR; TCRdb stores just in-frame clones and leaves some out. This sample has about 16,000 clones, with approximately 81% found just once. This clonotype was sampled from a man younger than 40 with HIV. J is TRBJ2-5 and V is TRBV7-8; D might be TRBD2 (5 bases). Material: unsorted PBMCs, obtained 1.2 to 1.3 years before starting antiretroviral therapy. The CDR3 protein is CASSRGLQETQYF. The CDR3 DNA sequence: TGTGCCAGCAGTCGAGGACTGCAAGAGACCCAGTACTTC. Full variable domain (remainder filled in from reference TRBV7-8 and TRBJ2-5): GAGVSQSPRYKVAKRGQDVALRCDPISGHVSLFWYQQALGQGPEFLTYFQNEAQLDKSGLPSDRFFAERPEGSVSTLKIQRTQQEDSAVYLCASSRGLQETQYFGPGTRLLVL.